Listed below are T cell receptor beta chains from one sample, sequenced in a study of blood T cell repertoires in COVID-19. The protocol was immunoSEQ multiplex PCR, while the TCRdb copy is restricted to in-frame clones and leaves out a portion. The sample lists roughly 270,000 clones; less than 85% were seen once. Input material: PBMCs or T cells enriched from blood (not recorded which). These receptors were obtained from a woman aged 50 to 60 who had recovered from COVID-19. Each CDR3 is given with its conserved first and last residue. The D gene is left open where the match is weak. A row's size may be missing; if present it is once, few, many or a size class.

D gene,J gene,CDR3 length,V gene,clone size,CDR3 DNA,CDR3 protein
TRBD2,TRBJ2-1,14,TRBV10-1,few,TGCGCCACCGCCGCTAGCGGGGGGATCTATGAGCAGTTCTTC,CATAASGGIYEQFF
NA,TRBJ2-2,13,TRBV5-1,NA,TGCGCCAGCAGCTATACGAACACCGGGGAGCTGTTTTTT,CASSYTNTGELFF
NA,TRBJ1-1,15,TRBV7-9,NA,TGTGCCAGCAGCCCCGGACAGTCAATGAACACTGAAGCTTTCTTT,CASSPGQSMNTEAFF
TRBD1,TRBJ2-2,18,TRBV7-9,NA,TGTGCCAGCAGCCAGAACAGACAGGGGGCAGGGGGCACCGGGGAGCTGTTTTTT,CASSQNRQGAGGTGELFF
TRBD1,TRBJ1-6,14,TRBV2,NA,TGTGCCAGCAGCGAGACAGGGTGGACCTCACCCCTCCACTTT,CASSETGWTSPLHF
TRBD1,TRBJ2-7,13,TRBV19,NA,TGTGCCACTTCCGGGACAGAGTACTACGAGCAGTACTTC,CATSGTEYYEQYF
NA,TRBJ1-6,14,TRBV5-1,once,TGCGCCAGCAGATTTGATAACAGTAATTCACCCCTCCACTTT,CASRFDNSNSPLHF
NA,TRBJ1-5,14,TRBV7-2,NA,TGTGCCAGCAGCTTAGATCAGTCTAGTCAGCCCCAGCATTTT,CASSLDQSSQPQHF
NA,TRBJ2-3,14,TRBV11-3,NA,TGTGCCAGCAGCCCTGGGGTCGGGGCAGATACGCAGTATTTT,CASSPGVGADTQYF
TRBD1,TRBJ1-2,15,TRBV4-3,NA,TGCGCCAGCAGCCCCGGACAGGGAAGAACCTATGGCTACACCTTC,CASSPGQGRTYGYTF
TRBD1,TRBJ1-2,12,TRBV19,NA,TGTGCCACTAACAGGGGAGGTGTCGGCTACACCTTC,CATNRGGVGYTF
NA,TRBJ1-6,17,TRBV5-6,NA,TGTGCCAGCAGCATATGGGACGGTGGGAGGTACAGTTCACCCCTCCACTTT,CASSIWDGGRYSSPLHF
NA,TRBJ1-2,13,TRBV5-8,NA,TGTGCCAGCAGCCCTAGGCTGGCAGATGGCTACACCTTC,CASSPRLADGYTF
TRBD1,TRBJ1-4,17,TRBV4-1,NA,TGCGCCAGCATGGGGGTTGGGACAGGGGGCCGAGGCGAAAAACTGTTTTTT,CASMGVGTGGRGEKLFF
NA,TRBJ1-5,16,TRBV21-1,NA,TGTGCCAGCAGCCTGCATAAGGGGGCGCAGGATCAGCCCCAGCATTTT,CASSLHKGAQDQPQHF
NA,TRBJ1-2,11,TRBV28,NA,TGTGTCTCGGAGGGGAACTATGGCTACACCTTC,CVSEGNYGYTF
NA,TRBJ1-2,13,TRBV29-1,NA,TGCAGCGTTGATCCAGGGAAATCCTATGGCTACACCTTC,CSVDPGKSYGYTF
NA,TRBJ2-2,13,TRBV29-1,NA,TGCAGCGTTGGCCAGGGCGGCGCCGGGGAGCTGTTTTTT,CSVGQGGAGELFF
NA,TRBJ1-6,14,TRBV7-9,NA,TGTGCCAGCAGCTCCCCTCCCAGTAATTCACCCCTCCACTTT,CASSSPPSNSPLHF
NA,TRBJ1-5,13,TRBV5-5,once,TGTGCCAGCAGCTTGTACCGAGGACAGCCCCAGCATTTT,CASSLYRGQPQHF
NA,TRBJ2-2,17,TRBV4-1,NA,TGCGCCAGCAGCCAAGAGCCAGACACCGTTATCACCGGGGAGCTGTTTTTT,CASSQEPDTVITGELFF
NA,TRBJ1-2,15,TRBV19,NA,TGTGCCAGTAGTGATGGTTTGCGGATTAACTATGGCTACACCTTC,CASSDGLRINYGYTF
NA,TRBJ2-1,16,TRBV6-5,NA,TGTGCCAGCAGTTATACCACAGGGATTTTTCACAATGAGCAGTTCTTC,CASSYTTGIFHNEQFF
NA,TRBJ2-6,15,TRBV2,NA,TGTGCCAGCAGTGAACTAGGGGCCGGGGCCAACGTCCTGACTTTC,CASSELGAGANVLTF
NA,TRBJ2-1,16,TRBV28,NA,TGTGCCAGCACACCGGTGGGGCAGAGCTCCTACAATGAGCAGTTCTTC,CASTPVGQSSYNEQFF
TRBD1,TRBJ1-2,13,TRBV12-3/TRBV12-4,once,TGTGCCAGCAGTTTAAGGGACAGTGGAGGCTACACCTTC,CASSLRDSGGYTF
NA,TRBJ2-2,15,TRBV25-1,few,TGTGCCAGCAGTGAGGCGGGAAGGGACACCGGGGAGCTGTTTTTT,CASSEAGRDTGELFF
NA,TRBJ2-1,15,TRBV9,NA,TGTGCCAGCAGCGAAAGCGGGCGGAAACTCAATGAGCAGTTCTTC,CASSESGRKLNEQFF
TRBD1,TRBJ1-5,15,TRBV7-9,NA,TGTGCCAGCAGCTCGGACAGGGATCGGAATCAGCCCCAGCATTTT,CASSSDRDRNQPQHF
TRBD1,TRBJ1-2,14,TRBV6-5,NA,TGTGCCAGCCCTTACCCCGGGACAGACTATGGCTACACCTTC,CASPYPGTDYGYTF
TRBD1,TRBJ1-2,13,TRBV6-5,NA,TGTGCCAGCAGTCGTACAGGGGAGGAGGGCTACACCTTC,CASSRTGEEGYTF
NA,TRBJ1-1,13,TRBV28,once,TGTGCCAGCAGTTCACAGGGTAACACTGAAGCTTTCTTT,CASSSQGNTEAFF
NA,TRBJ1-2,14,TRBV2,NA,TGTGCCAGCGGTAAACAGGGCCTCTCCTATGGCTACACCTTC,CASGKQGLSYGYTF
NA,TRBJ2-5,12,TRBV5-8,once,TGTGCCAGCAGGTTCTCTCAAGAGACCCAGTACTTC,CASRFSQETQYF
NA,TRBJ1-1,12,TRBV5-1,NA,TGCGCCAGCAGCTTGGAGGGGAATGGAGCTTTCTTT,CASSLEGNGAFF
NA,TRBJ1-1,16,TRBV28,NA,TGTGCCAGCAGTCCCTGGGGGCGGGGGGCGAACACTGAAGCTTTCTTT,CASSPWGRGANTEAFF
NA,TRBJ2-7,13,TRBV7-2,NA,TGTGCCAGCAGCTTAGGAGGCGGGAACGAGCAGTACTTC,CASSLGGGNEQYF
TRBD2,TRBJ2-3,16,TRBV4-1,once,TGCGCCAGCAGCCAAGGGACTAGCGGGGGCACAGATACGCAGTATTTT,CASSQGTSGGTDTQYF
NA,TRBJ2-5,12,TRBV2,NA,TGTGCCAGGGACTCGCTTGGGGAGACCCAGTACTTC,CARDSLGETQYF
NA,TRBJ2-2,14,TRBV19,once,TGTGCCAGTAGCACTGTCGGGGTCACCGGGGAGCTGTTTTTT,CASSTVGVTGELFF
TRBD2,TRBJ2-5,15,TRBV5-1,NA,TGCGCCAGCAGCTTTCTGGCTAGCGGACAAGAGACCCAGTACTTC,CASSFLASGQETQYF
NA,TRBJ1-4,17,TRBV5-6,NA,TGTGCCAGCAGCTTGGCAGTACCGGGCAGGACAAATGAAAAACTGTTTTTT,CASSLAVPGRTNEKLFF
TRBD2,TRBJ2-7,16,TRBV10-3,NA,TGTGCCATCGCTGATAGCGGGAGGGCCGTCATCTCCGAGCAGTACTTC,CAIADSGRAVISEQYF
NA,TRBJ1-5,16,TRBV4-1,NA,TGCGCCAGCAGCCACCCGGGTCGGGGTAGCAATCAGCCCCAGCATTTT,CASSHPGRGSNQPQHF
NA,TRBJ1-1,13,TRBV7-3,NA,TGTGCCAGCAGCCCGGACACGAACACTGAAGCTTTCTTT,CASSPDTNTEAFF
TRBD2,TRBJ2-1,17,TRBV9,NA,TGTGCCAGCAGCGTAGGTACGGGACTAGGACGTTACAATGAGCAGTTCTTC,CASSVGTGLGRYNEQFF
NA,TRBJ1-2,13,TRBV2,once,TGTGCCAGCAGCGGAGACGGGAACTATGGCTACACCTTC,CASSGDGNYGYTF
NA,TRBJ2-2,14,TRBV3-1/TRBV3-2,NA,TGTGCCAGCAGCCACGGGGAGAACACCGGGGAGCTGTTTTTT,CASSHGENTGELFF
TRBD1,TRBJ2-7,15,TRBV28,NA,TGTGCCAGCAGTCCCTCGGGACAGGGCATGTACGAGCAGTACTTC,CASSPSGQGMYEQYF
TRBD2,TRBJ2-1,14,TRBV7-3,few,TGTGCCAGCAGCGACGTCGGGACTAGTGGTGAGCAGTTCTTC,CASSDVGTSGEQFF
NA,TRBJ1-1,13,TRBV12-3/TRBV12-4,NA,TGTGCCAGCACCAAACAGGAGCACACTGAAGCTTTCTTT,CASTKQEHTEAFF
TRBD1,TRBJ1-2,15,TRBV28,NA,TGTGCCAGCGCCGGACAGGGGCCCTCACTTTGGGGCTACACCTTC,CASAGQGPSLWGYTF
NA,TRBJ2-7,15,TRBV7-2,few,TGTGCCAGCAGTCGGGCGGAGGGGATCTCCTACGAGCAGTACTTC,CASSRAEGISYEQYF
TRBD1,TRBJ1-1,15,TRBV30,NA,TGTGCCTGGGGGGGCCCGGGACAGGGAAAAACTGAAGCTTTCTTT,CAWGGPGQGKTEAFF
TRBD2,TRBJ2-5,18,TRBV13,NA,TGTGCCAGCAGCTCCCGACCGTTCTTGGCGGGGGGGCAAGAGACCCAGTACTTC,CASSSRPFLAGGQETQYF